The rows below give T cell receptor beta chains drawn from one sample of a study of cytomegalovirus exposure and HLA in healthy donors. TCRdb keeps only in-frame clones here, not all; method: immunoSEQ multiplex PCR. The sample shows some 150,000 clones, around 77% of them seen only once. Sequenced material: PBMCs. The receptors were sampled from a man aged 25-45 years in good health and CMV-seropositive. Both conserved end residues are trimmed from each CDR3.

cdr3_length	v_call	j_call	cdr3_aa
9	TRBV19	TRBJ1-5	ASSRGAAQH
13	TRBV2	TRBJ2-1	ASTDGGAGWNEQF
12	TRBV7-9	TRBJ2-3	ASSPGQLTDTQY
12	TRBV5-6	TRBJ2-5	ASSFGGGQETQY
14	TRBV5-1	TRBJ2-5	ASSSSSSGGTETQY
12	TRBV27	TRBJ2-1	ASSPSAWYNEQF
15	TRBV5-1	TRBJ1-1	ASSLGVQGSMNTEAF
13	TRBV18	TRBJ2-3	ASSPPSMSTDTQY
14	TRBV5-4	TRBJ1-1	ASSLPDSLRDTEAF
14	TRBV5-4	TRBJ2-1	ASSLRSGVSYNEQF
12	TRBV6-1	TRBJ1-1	ASRGGSSNTEAF
13	TRBV7-3	TRBJ2-7	ASSAGSRGPYEQY
14	TRBV5-1	TRBJ2-3	ASSLEGRGEIDTQY
13	TRBV5-1	TRBJ2-5	ASSSTGTSRETQY
13	TRBV9	TRBJ1-2	ASSVAGGAFYGYT
13	TRBV6-6	TRBJ1-2	ASRPGAGGDYGYT
14	TRBV15	TRBJ2-7	ATSRDRARGPYEQY
14	TRBV27	TRBJ2-7	ASSLTLGSGAVEQY
13	TRBV5-4	TRBJ1-3	ASSFLGGAGNTIY
13	TRBV4-3	TRBJ2-7	ASSQVHRALYEQY
10	TRBV7-7	TRBJ2-1	ASSLGGGEQF
15	TRBV11-3	TRBJ2-7	ASSLDTWMGRREEQY
14	TRBV7-8	TRBJ2-5	ASSPRQGDHWETQY
13	TRBV10-3	TRBJ1-2	AISEPSNRGYGYT
13	TRBV21-1	TRBJ2-3	ARQPGTRLTYTQY
11	TRBV6-6	TRBJ2-1	ASKTGQGNEQF
12	TRBV4-3	TRBJ1-5	ASSQSSGNQPQH
11	TRBV29-1	TRBJ2-7	SVFSGGALEQY
13	TRBV5-1	TRBJ2-5	ASSFRRGREETQY
14	TRBV27	TRBJ1-4	ASSTPDREGLEKLF
13	TRBV4-2	TRBJ2-5	ASSQLGQGVETQY
13	TRBV11-2	TRBJ1-6	ASSLRTGDNSPLH
14	TRBV6-6	TRBJ2-2	ASSYPSGGAGGELF
7	TRBV6-9	TRBJ1-2	AGGYGYT
15	TRBV9	TRBJ2-6	ASNSGQSPSGANVLT
14	TRBV5-5	TRBJ2-6	ASHRGPRSGANVLT
12	TRBV18	TRBJ2-3	ASSLTGGTDTQY
12	TRBV6-5	TRBJ2-2	ASRTSPNTGELF
11	TRBV2	TRBJ2-2	ASSAGWGGELF
12	TRBV21-1	TRBJ1-5	ASSKGRGDKPQH
12	TRBV18	TRBJ2-3	ASSRDRATDTQY
13	TRBV18	TRBJ1-2	ASSPPTGGGSGYT
13	TRBV9	TRBJ1-3	ASRGPQGSGNTIY
14	TRBV9	TRBJ2-3	ASNSGSGGLRDTQY
11	TRBV7-6	TRBJ2-5	ASSYGGLETQY
16	TRBV2	TRBJ1-1	ASRQNQGQGRMNTEAF
13	TRBV27	TRBJ2-1	ASSPDRGYVDEQF
16	TRBV19	TRBJ1-3	ASSIPPGKVSSGNTIY
14	TRBV11-3	TRBJ2-3	ASSWSTGVPTDTQY